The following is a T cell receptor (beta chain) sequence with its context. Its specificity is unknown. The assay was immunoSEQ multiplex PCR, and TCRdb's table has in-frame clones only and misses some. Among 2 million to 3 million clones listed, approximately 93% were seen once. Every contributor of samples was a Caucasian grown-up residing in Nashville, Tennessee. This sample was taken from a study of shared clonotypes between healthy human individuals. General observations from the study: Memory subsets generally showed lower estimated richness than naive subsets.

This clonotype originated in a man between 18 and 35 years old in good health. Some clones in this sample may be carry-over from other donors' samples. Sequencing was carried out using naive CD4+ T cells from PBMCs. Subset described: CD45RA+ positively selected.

The CDR3: CASSFWGLETQYF. Here the CDR3 DNA reads TGTGCCAGCAGCTTTTGGGGGCTGGAGACCCAGTACTTC. The chain links TRBV11-2 to TRBJ2-5; tentatively, D is TRBD1 (6 bases). Germline loops: CDR1 SGHAT, CDR2 FQNNGV. V was clipped by 3 bases and J by 5 bases, with 10 bases between them. This CDR3 has 13 residues.